This T cell receptor (beta chain) was recovered during a study of identical twins. Unique molecular identifiers were present on the cDNA, which also gained a universal primer site by template switching. TCRdb re-called the 5' RACE reads with MiXCR, one entry per CDR3 protein. The repertoire holds approximately 190,000 distinct CDR3 sequences, with more than 15% as singletons. This clonotype was seen more than once but under ten times. V lost 0 bases and J 4 bases, leaving 4 bases between the germline ends. This CDR3 has 13 residues. The germline V gene has CDR1 LGHNA and CDR2 YSLEER. This sample was shared with a second study, whose subject was T cells expressing NK-cell markers. From that second work: The TCR beta repertoires originated in sorted CD3+CD56+NKG2C+, CD3+CD56+NKG2C- and CD3+CD56-NKG2C+ T cells. There were seven HCMV-seropositive donors and one seronegative donor among the eight sequenced. Several donors likewise had their CD3+CD56-NKG2C+ fraction led by these clonotypes.

The sequencing sample was made of CD8+ T cells sorted from blood. The chain uses TRBV4-3 and TRBJ2-1; D gene unclear. The sequence was obtained from a woman younger than 30 in good health. CDR3 residues: CASSQDQYNEQFF. CDR3 coding DNA: TGCGCCAGCAGCCAAGATCAGTACAATGAGCAGTTCTTC.